Given below is one T cell receptor (beta chain) in context. CDR3 length: 15 residues. Trimming removed 4 bases from V and 4 bases from J, with 14 bases in between. Germline-derived CDR1 and CDR2 are MDHEN and SYDVKM. These data come from a study of regulatory T cells in long-lasting Graves disease. The authors built TCR beta libraries using iRepertoire HTBI primers and Arm-PCR of CDR3 regions. Each CDR3 protein gets one entry after TCRdb re-called the multiplex PCR reads with MiXCR. The table has 620,000 or so distinct CDR3 sequences, under 20% seen once; the top ten hold 18%. Documented time point: newly diagnosed GD, antithyroid drugs for less than 3 months. Generation of the TCR library employed RNA extracted from PBMCs. The data were also submitted as part of a second study, on T cells in Graves' hyperthyroidism and ophthalmopathy.

This specimen consisted of peripheral blood mononuclear cells (PBMCs), obtained at new diagnosis, from a patient treated with antithyroid drugs. The chain recombines TRBV28 with TRBJ2-4, with unresolved D. This clonotype was sampled from a woman in her twenties or thirties with Graves disease. The DNA for the CDR3 is TGTGCCAGCAGTTCCGCGGCGAAAGCGAAAAACATTCAGTACTTC. It specifies CASSSAAKAKNIQYF.